This T cell receptor (beta chain) stems from a study of early T cells in non-severe SARS-CoV-2 infection. The overall study: Chains were unpaired, as sequencing was done on bulk RNA from unsorted whole blood. Study-level findings and limits: Clonotype matching in VDJdb favored anti-spike CD8 responses and did not capture private and CD4 specificities.

Unmatched junction bases numbered 4, after V lost 4 bases and J lost 6 bases. The V gene's germline CDR1 is KGHSH and CDR2 LQKENI. CDR3 length: 14 amino acids. TCRdb processed the 5' RACE reads anew with MiXCR; each CDR3 protein has one entry. The sample contains tens of thousands of distinct CDR3 sequences, 9.3% of which appear only once. Only a few counts were recorded for this clonotype. Its antigen is unidentified. The source of this sequence is an adult who was a healthcare worker with PCR-confirmed SARS-CoV-2 infection or an uninfected control (not recorded which). Sequencing input: whole blood. The chain links TRBV18 to TRBJ2-1, with 9 bases lining up with TRBD2. CDR3 amino acids: CASSRGGGRNEQFF. The CDR3 DNA is TGTGCCAGCTCACGCGGGGGGGGACGCAATGAGCAGTTCTTC.